The T cell receptor (beta chain) described here comes from a study of OX40 agonist ivuxolimab in advanced cancers. For the study at large: Six ivuxolimab dose levels, 0.01 to 10 mg/kg, were given intravenously every 2 weeks. Three individuals attained partial responses, comprising one hepatocellular carcinoma case and two cutaneous melanoma cases.

Comments on this clone: Antigen unknown.

Looked up from germline, CDR1 is MNHEY and CDR2 is SMNVEV (reference sequence). Trimming shortened V by 5 bases and J by 4 bases, and 18 bases separated the two germline ends. This CDR3 comprises 15 residues. Notes on the study in general: Among some nonresponders, normalized T-cell clonal expansion was also low.

Profiling relied on immunoSEQ multiplex PCR, and the TCRdb table lists in-frame clones only, not all of them. The sample includes over 80,000 clones, approximately 80% of them seen just once. The chain has TRBV27 and TRBJ2-7, with a possible D match to TRBD2 (5 bases). The input for sequencing was CD4+ or CD8+ T cells sorted from blood, taken in a trial of the OX40 agonist ivuxolimab. The source of this sequence is an adult with an advanced solid tumor such as melanoma, head and neck, liver or kidney cancer. CDR3 coding DNA: TGTGCCAGCAGTCCCCAGGAGAGGGCCAAGTACGAGCAGTACTTC. Amino acid sequence: CASSPQERAKYEQYF.